The T cell receptor beta chain under discussion was sequenced for a study of T cells after yellow fever vaccination (dated 2019 in TCRdb). For context, the study as a whole: The SMART-Seq v4 Ultra Low Input RNA kit was used to prepare libraries from fractions with low cell numbers. To follow T-cell clones before and after both primary and booster YFV17D yellow fever vaccination, bulk TCR alpha and beta repertoires underwent longitudinal sequencing. The cohort comprised two healthy male donors, one aged 18 to 30 and one aged 30 to 39 years. Bulk PBMC replicates and cell subsets were isolated from blood drawn at multiple timepoints before and after both primary and secondary immunization.

The CDR3 has 15 amino acids, counting the end cysteine and phenylalanine. Just CDR3 DNA is preserved here, 45 bases in frame from base 1. Trimming takes 1 base from V and 5 bases from J, and the germline ends sit 12 bases apart. CDR1 and CDR2, per the germline V gene, are LGHNA and YNFKEQ. On this clonotype itself: Its antigen target is currently unknown. There are no base qualities to consult, and no much larger clone falls within one base.

In the paper's terms, the treatment or condition label means: live attenuated yellow fever vaccine strain. A standard Ficoll-Paque protocol was used to isolate PBMCs from peripheral blood. Dynabeads CD4 and CD8 positive selection kits were used to isolate the CD4 and CD8 T-cell fractions. TriZol was used to extract RNA from bulk PBMCs, CD4 and CD8 fractions, and dextramer-positive and dextramer-negative fractions. Here is what the overall study found, with its caveats: Only a couple of donors were included in the study, so the extent to which the findings can be generalized is limited. A small fraction of clonotypes appeared in both the CD4 and CD8 compartments, likely as a result of convergent recombination. Computational filtering was needed because FACS-sorted repertoires could contain abundant contaminating clonotypes from the bulk population. Compared with the primary T-cell response, the secondary T-cell response was faster but weaker, reaching its peak on day 5 rather than on day 15. After the booster, most of the clones that had expanded following primary vaccination were detected again (96% of CD4 and roughly 90% of CD8), which suggests that memory was broadly maintained.

The data were produced on an Illumina NovaSeq 6000. TCR cDNA was synthesized by 5'RACE template switching, which introduced a universal primer site and unique molecular identifiers. Priming for cDNA synthesis came from both the TCR alpha and TCR beta constant segments. Two PCR steps were used to amplify libraries, with sample barcodes and sequencing adapters being added in the second step. Sequencing of libraries was done on Illumina HiSeq 2500 (2x100 bp) or NovaSeq (2x150 bp). The paper's processing steps were these. Reads were demultiplexed and collapsed into UMI consensus sequences with MIGEC, and V(D)J alignment was performed with MiXCR. Clonotypes responding to the vaccine were identified with edgeR on replicate PBMC samples, with the criteria of FDR below 0.01 and a log2 fold change above 5 up to day 15. CD4 or CD8 identity was assigned to each bulk clonotype according to whether the clonotype was present at higher abundance in the sequenced CD4 repertoire or the sequenced CD8 repertoire. The public reads were reanalyzed by TCRdb: fastp trimming at Q25, MiXCR alignment, in-frame beta chains only. Each CDR3 protein appears once, grouped with its most common genes and DNA. The V and J calls here are based on TCRdb, not the publication. This sample gives 300,000 to 400,000 distinct CDR3 sequences in total; roughly an eighth of them show up just once. Of the sample, approximately 3.3% falls within the top ten clones.

The sample was CD4+ T cells sorted from PBMCs, taken 15 days after the yellow fever booster vaccination. The chain links TRBV4-2 with TRBJ2-1, with an unclear D gene assignment. This clonotype was obtained from a man between 18 and 35 years old who received the YFV17D yellow fever vaccine. The sequenced DNA: TGTGCCAGCAGCCAAGCCGCCCTCGGTAACAATGAGCAGTTCTTC. Translation gives CASSQAALGNNEQFF.